Sequencing of this TCR beta chain was carried out in a study of metastatic and nonmetastatic thyroid tumors. The overall study: The comparison covered peripheral blood and tumor or nodule tissue in malignant and benign thyroid patients. Study-wide findings and caveats: Reportedly, malignant thyroid tumors had significantly higher TCR beta diversity than benign nodules, in blood and tumor.

CDR1 is GTSNPN and CDR2 is SVGIG in the germline V gene (reference sequence). With 3 bases removed from V and 1 base from J, the gap between germline ends came to 19 bases. CDR3 length: 17 residues. All patients were untreated before thyroid surgery. In the original workflow: A classifier of distant metastasis in papillary thyroid cancer was built from CDR3 differences (across clinicopathological groups). TCRdb reanalyzed the PCR reads with MiXCR. These V and J calls rely on TCRdb rather than the paper's analysis. The sample contains 40,000 to 55,000 clones, around 15% of which appear only once. In regard to this clone: Its antigen is undetermined.

The source is a female donor with papillary thyroid cancer or a benign thyroid nodule (not recorded which). Some clones in this sample may be carry-over from other donors' samples. This chain links TRBV30 with TRBJ1-3; D might be TRBD1 (6 bases). Sample: blood. The CDR3 coding sequence is TGTGCCTGGAGAGGGGGGGCCCGATCGCGTTCTGGAAACACCATATATTTT. Its protein is CAWRGGARSRSGNTIYF.